This entry lists 4 T cell receptor beta chains sequenced from one sample in a study of control samples from healthy donors and cancer patients. Clones were sequenced by immunoSEQ multiplex PCR, and TCRdb holds only the in-frame ones, with some missing. The data hold tens of thousands of clones, with around nine tenths observed a single time. Sequencing was carried out using PBMCs. The origin of the receptors is a woman aged 45-59 years with colorectal cancer.

This chain connects TRBV2 to TRBJ2-2; a weak D match, TRBD1 (5 bases). V was clipped by 6 bases and J by 0 bases, with 14 bases between them. This CDR3 has 16 amino acids. Germline lookup yields CDR1 SNHLY and CDR2 FYNNEI. As DNA, the CDR3 is TGTGCCAGCAGGGCCAGGGCGCCTACGAACACCGGGGAGCTGTTTTTT. Its protein is CASRARAPTNTGELFF.

CDR3 DNA: TGTGCCAGTAGTGGGGCAGGGGGCGATCAGCCCCAGCATTTT. Residues: CASSGAGGDQPQHF. This chain uses TRBV19 with TRBJ1-5; 8 bases match TRBD1. V dropped 5 bases and J dropped 5; count of bases not matched to a gene: 5. The CDR3 extends over 14 amino acids. The germline V gene encodes CDR1 LNHDA and CDR2 SQIVND (reference sequence). Drawing the rest from reference TRBV19 and TRBJ1-5, the complete variable domain is DGGITQSPKYLFRKEGQNVTLSCEQNLNHDAMYWYRQDPGQGLRLIYYSQIVNDFQKGDIAEGYSVSREKKESFPLTVTSAQKNPTAFYLCASSGAGGDQPQHFGDGTRLSIL.

The chain joins TRBV19 to TRBJ1-6; D is uncertain. From germline, CDR1 is LNHDA and CDR2 SQIVND (reference sequence). Trimming took 10 bases from V and 8 from J, leaving 18 bases between them. The CDR3 has 14 residues. CDR3 nucleotide sequence: TGTGCCACCAGTAGCCCAGCGATGGATTCACCCCTCCACTTT. Protein sequence: CATSSPAMDSPLHF.

This chain links TRBV11-1 with TRBJ1-3; 9 nucleotides match TRBD1. Per the germline V gene, CDR1 is SGHAT and CDR2 is FQDESV (reference sequence). The junction had 9 bases not matched to a gene; V was cut back by 5 bases and J by 7 bases. CDR3 size: 15 residues. The DNA for the CDR3 is TGTGCCAGCAGCCCGAACGGACAGGGGAGCAACACCATATATTTT. This sequence encodes CASSPNGQGSNTIYF.